The clone carrying this T cell receptor (beta chain) occurred a few times. Its antigen is unidentified. Scientists made TCR beta libraries using quantitative 5'-RACE with molecular barcodes. TCRdb reanalysed the 5' RACE reads using MiXCR and keeps one entry per CDR3 protein. This table has 200,000 to 250,000 distinct CDR3 sequences, around 17% appearing once. This sample stems from a study of CD8 T cells in ankylosing spondylitis. J gave up 6 bases and V 5 bases, and 7 bases lay outside the gene matches. This CDR3 contains 13 residues. Germline CDR1 reads MGHRA; CDR2 reads YSYEKL. The study's findings and limits: Earlier studies detected some motif variants in reactive arthritis synovial fluid and blood. A TCR beta motif of eight highly homologous variants appeared characteristic of ankylosing spondylitis blood. Reportedly, significant enrichment of disease-linked clones occurred in matched ankylosing spondylitis synovial fluid. A CD8+ phenotype characterized the disease-linked clones, which were relatively rare in peripheral blood.

The sequence derives from a male donor with ankylosing spondylitis. The sample was blood, either unsorted or a sorted T cell fraction (not recorded which). The chain couples TRBV4-1 to TRBJ2-7, with 7 bases matching TRBD1. The CDR3 sequence: CASSSGTVGEQYF. CDR3 DNA sequence: TGCGCCAGCAGCTCCGGGACAGTGGGCGAGCAGTACTTC.